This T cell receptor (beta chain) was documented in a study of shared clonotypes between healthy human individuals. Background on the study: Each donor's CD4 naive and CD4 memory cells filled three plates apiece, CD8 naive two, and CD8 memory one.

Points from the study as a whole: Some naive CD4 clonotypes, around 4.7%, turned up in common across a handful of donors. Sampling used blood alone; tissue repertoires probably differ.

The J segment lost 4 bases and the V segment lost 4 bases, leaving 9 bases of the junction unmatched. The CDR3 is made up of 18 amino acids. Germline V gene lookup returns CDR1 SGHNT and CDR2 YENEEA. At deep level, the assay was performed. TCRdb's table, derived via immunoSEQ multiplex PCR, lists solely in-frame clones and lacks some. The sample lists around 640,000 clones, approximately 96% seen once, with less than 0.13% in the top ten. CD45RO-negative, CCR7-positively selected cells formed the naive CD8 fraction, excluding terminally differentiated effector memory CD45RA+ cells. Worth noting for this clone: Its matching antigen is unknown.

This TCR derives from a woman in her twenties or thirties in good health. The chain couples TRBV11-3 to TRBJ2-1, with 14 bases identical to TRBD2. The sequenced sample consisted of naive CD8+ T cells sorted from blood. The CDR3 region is CASSSSTGTSGRYNEQFF. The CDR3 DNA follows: TGTGCCAGCAGCTCGAGCACCGGGACTAGCGGGAGATACAATGAGCAGTTCTTC.